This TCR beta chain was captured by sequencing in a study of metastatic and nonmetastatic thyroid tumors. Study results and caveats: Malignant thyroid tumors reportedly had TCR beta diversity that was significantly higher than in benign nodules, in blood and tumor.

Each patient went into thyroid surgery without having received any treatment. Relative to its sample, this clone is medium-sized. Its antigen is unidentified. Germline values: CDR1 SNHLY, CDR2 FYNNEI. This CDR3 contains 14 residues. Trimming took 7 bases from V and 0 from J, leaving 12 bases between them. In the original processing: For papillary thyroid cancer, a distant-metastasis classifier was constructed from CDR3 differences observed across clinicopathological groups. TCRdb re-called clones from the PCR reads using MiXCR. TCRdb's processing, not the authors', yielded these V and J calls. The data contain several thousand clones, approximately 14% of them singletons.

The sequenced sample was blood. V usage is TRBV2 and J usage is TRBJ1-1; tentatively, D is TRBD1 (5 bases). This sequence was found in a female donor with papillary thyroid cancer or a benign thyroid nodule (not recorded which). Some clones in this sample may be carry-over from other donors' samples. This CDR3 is CASNPGRLNTEAFF. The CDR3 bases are TGTGCCAGCAATCCGGGACGTTTGAACACTGAAGCTTTCTTT.